This record concerns one TCR beta chain sequence. Its antigen remains unidentified. The source of the sample is a study of graft-versus-host responses after intestinal transplantation. The wider study: Each of the recipients got a multivisceral, liver-intestinal, or isolated intestinal transplant. All recipients got anti-thymocyte globulin induction, then tacrolimus and steroids for around three years.

Overall study findings and caveats: Association was observed between peak circulating GvH clone levels and early post-transplant HvG declines. GvH clones were identified in recipient marrow, with some first appearing in ileum or blood.

The repertoire was sequenced with immunoSEQ multiplex PCR; TCRdb's copy has only in-frame clones and lacks some. The sample records about 150,000 clones, around nine tenths being singletons. The CDR3 is made up of 13 amino acids. V was pared by 5 bases and J by 0 bases, with 5 bases between. CDR1 is LNHDA, CDR2 SQIVND, per germline (reference sequence). The rearrangement joins TRBV19 to TRBJ1-3; no firm D call. This specimen consisted of unstimulated CD4+ T cells sorted from spleen or lymph node cells, obtained before intestinal transplant. The receptor's source is a human donor who received an intestinal transplant. This CDR3 reads CASSANSGNTIYF. Written as DNA, the CDR3 is TGTGCCAGTAGTGCCAACTCTGGAAACACCATATATTTT.